This T cell receptor beta chain was sequenced during a study of early T cells in non-severe SARS-CoV-2 infection. The V gene's germline CDR1 is MDHEN and CDR2 SYDVKM. Trimming took 2 bases from V and 7 from J, leaving 14 bases between them. The CDR3 is 14 amino acids. In this sample, this clonotype turned up many times. TCRdb called the 5' RACE reads again in MiXCR, with one record for every CDR3 protein. The table includes over 35,000 distinct CDR3 sequences, around 6.3% detected once. Source: whole blood, taken at baseline. The rearrangement uses TRBV28 and TRBJ1-1, with a tentative D call TRBD1 (6 bases). This TCR was recovered from an adult who was a healthcare worker with PCR-confirmed SARS-CoV-2 infection or an uninfected control (not recorded which). The CDR3 nucleotides read TGTGCCAGCAGTTTAGTTCGGGGGGCCGATGAAGCTTTCTTT. This sequence encodes CASSLVRGADEAFF. The whole variable domain, remainder taken from reference TRBV28 and TRBJ1-1, is DVKVTQSSRYLVKRTGEKVFLECVQDMDHENMFWYRQDPGLGLRLIYFSYDVKMKEKGDIPEGYSVSREKKERFSLILESASTNQTSMYLCASSLVRGADEAFFGQGTRLTVV.